The 22 T cell receptor beta chains listed next were all sequenced from one sample in a study of blood T cell repertoires in COVID-19. Libraries were prepared by immunoSEQ multiplex PCR; TCRdb keeps only in-frame clonotypes and omits some of them. The sample holds approximately 290,000 clones; 80% to 85% are singletons and the top ten take roughly 14%. Sequenced sample: peripheral blood. Every receptor here comes from a person aged 70 to 79 with COVID-19, enrolled during active disease.

V usage is TRBV7-9 and J usage is TRBJ1-2, with 11 bases identical to TRBD1. Germline CDR1 SEHNR, CDR2 FQNEAQ (reference sequence). This CDR3 contains 15 residues. V lost 4 bases and J lost 6; bases outside the gene matches: 7. CDR3 in DNA: TGTGCCAGCAGCTCATGGGACAGGGGGAGGAATGGCTACACCTTC. Its translation: CASSSWDRGRNGYTF.

This clone was observed a few times. CDR3 loop: CASKVDRNYGYTF. The DNA of the CDR3 is TGTGCCAGCAAGGTGGACAGAAACTATGGCTACACCTTC. V gene TRBV28 combines with J gene TRBJ1-2; D possibly corresponds to TRBD1 (6 bases). V lost 7 bases, J lost 2 bases, and 11 bases lay in between. Germline values: CDR1 MDHEN, CDR2 SYDVKM. The CDR3 is 13 residues long.

This clone turned up a few times. This chain uses TRBV6-5 with TRBJ2-2, with a possible D match to TRBD1 (5 bases). The germline V gene has CDR1 MNHEY and CDR2 SVGAGI. The CDR3 sequence is 14 residues long. With 5 bases removed from V and 3 bases from J, the gap between germline ends came to 10 bases. The CDR3 reads CASSTQGDTGELFF. DNA of the CDR3: TGTGCCAGCAGTACGCAGGGCGACACCGGGGAGCTGTTTTTT.

The chain carries TRBV11-2 and TRBJ1-5; the D is unclear. Deletions cut 5 bases from V and 4 bases from J, with 15 bases between. The germline gives CDR1 SGHAT, CDR2 FQNNGV. This CDR3 comprises 15 residues. DNA for the CDR3: TGTGCCAGCAGCCAGAGTGGCAGGTCAAATCAGCCCCAGCATTTT. Its translation: CASSQSGRSNQPQHF. Complete variable domain (other parts from reference TRBV11-2 and TRBJ1-5): EAGVAQSPRYKIIEKRQSVAFWCNPISGHATLYWYQQILGQGPKLLIQFQNNGVVDDSQLPKDRFSAERLKGVDSTLKIQPAKLEDSAVYLCASSQSGRSNQPQHFGDGTRLSIL.

V usage is TRBV28 and J usage is TRBJ2-5; 7 positions agree with TRBD1. In germline, CDR1 is MDHEN, CDR2 SYDVKM. Losses at the gene ends were 5 bases for V and 9 bases for J; bases not matched to a gene: 18. The CDR3 extends over 16 amino acids. Written as DNA, the CDR3 is TGTGCCAGCAGTAAGGGACAGACTGTCGTAAATGGGCCCCAGTACTTC. Translation gives CASSKGQTVVNGPQYF.

The V and J genes are TRBV28 and TRBJ1-2; D might be TRBD1 (6 bases). This CDR3 has 13 amino acids. Germline lookup yields CDR1 MDHEN and CDR2 SYDVKM. V was trimmed by 8 bases and J by 0 bases, leaving 10 bases between them. CDR3 loop: CASRGQSNYGYTF. The CDR3 DNA follows: TGTGCCAGCCGCGGACAGTCTAACTATGGCTACACCTTC.

A few counts support this clone. The CDR3 nucleotides are TGTGCCAGCAGCCGGACCTCCGGGACAGGGAATTCACCCCTCCACTTT. It encodes CASSRTSGTGNSPLHF. The gene calls are TRBV3-1 (or the pseudogene TRBV3-2) and TRBJ1-6; 9 positions agree with TRBD1. The J segment lost 7 bases and the V segment lost 4 bases, leaving 8 bases of the junction unmatched. Germline CDR1 and CDR2: LGHDT and YNNKEL (reference sequence). This CDR3 is built from 16 residues.

This clone was counted once. This rearrangement joins TRBV30 to TRBJ1-2, with a possible D match to TRBD1 (5 bases). V shed 3 bases and J shed 8 bases, with 13 bases lying between them. Per the germline V gene, CDR1 is GTSNPN and CDR2 is SVGIG (reference sequence). The CDR3 has 12 residues. The CDR3 nucleotides read TGTGCCTGGAGGGGGCAGGGAGGAGGCTACACCTTC. Translating gives CAWRGQGGGYTF.

The chain employs TRBV6-1 and TRBJ1-3; 7 nucleotides align to TRBD1. The junction had 7 bases not matched to a gene; V was cut back by 4 bases and J by 1 base. The CDR3 runs to 16 residues. Germline lookup yields CDR1 MNHNS and CDR2 SASEGT. The CDR3: CASSGRQGPSGNTIYF. In DNA form, the CDR3 reads TGTGCCAGCAGTGGCAGACAGGGCCCGTCTGGAAACACCATATATTTT.

V is TRBV27 and J is TRBJ2-1; TRBD2 agrees at 7 bases. V trimming: 3 bases; J trimming: 4 bases; junction bases outside the gene matches: 0. This CDR3 has 13 amino acids. The germline V gene encodes CDR1 MNHEY and CDR2 SMNVEV (reference sequence). CDR3 nucleotides: TGTGCCAGCAGTTTTAGCGGGTACAATGAGCAGTTCTTC. Residues: CASSFSGYNEQFF.

The chain uses TRBV28 and TRBJ1-6, with D tentatively TRBD1 (5 bases). CDR3 length: 16 amino acids. The V end was cut by 6 bases, the J end by 9 bases, with 21 bases between. CDR1 is MDHEN, CDR2 SYDVKM, per germline. In DNA form, the CDR3 reads TGTGCCAGCAGCGTTGGACCCGGCAGGGTTGGTTCACCCCTCCACTTT. This codes for CASSVGPGRVGSPLHF.

CDR3 amino acids: CASSLGAGPWEQYF. The CDR3 DNA sequence: TGTGCCAGCAGCTTAGGAGCAGGTCCCTGGGAGCAGTACTTC. The rearrangement joins TRBV7-2 to TRBJ2-7; D gene unclear. With 1 base removed from V and 7 bases from J, the gap between germline ends came to 14 bases. CDR3 length equals 14 residues. From germline, CDR1 is SGHTA and CDR2 FQGNSA. Looking up the rest from reference TRBV7-2 and TRBJ2-7 gives the full variable domain: GAGVSQSPSNKVTEKGKDVELRCDPISGHTALYWYRQSLGQGLEFLIYFQGNSAPDKSGLPSDRFSAERTGGSVSTLTIQRTQQEDSAVYLCASSLGAGPWEQYFGPGTRLTVT.

V and J are TRBV19 and TRBJ1-1; D is possibly TRBD1 (6 bases). Trimming took 9 bases from V and 1 from J, leaving 21 bases between them. The CDR3 loop spans 16 amino acids. CDR1 and CDR2 (germline): LNHDA, SQIVND (reference sequence). CDR3 region: CASTPLGGRGNTEAFF. The CDR3 DNA follows: TGTGCCAGCACCCCCTTGGGGGGGCGAGGGAACACTGAAGCTTTCTTT.

This clone was picked up one time. V is TRBV5-1 and J is TRBJ2-3, with a possible D match to TRBD1 (5 bases). This CDR3 region has 14 residues. V was trimmed by 3 bases and J by 6 bases, leaving 14 bases between them. Germline CDR1 and CDR2: SGHRS and YFSETQ. CDR3 region: CASSSPAQGDTQYF. The DNA for the CDR3 is TGCGCCAGCAGCTCCCCGGCGCAGGGTGATACGCAGTATTTT.

This clone was counted only a few times. CDR3 coding DNA: TGTGCCAGTAGTACTAACCGGGACTGGTTCAACGAGCAGTACTTC. Translation: CASSTNRDWFNEQYF. The chain carries TRBV19 and TRBJ2-7, with D possibly TRBD2 on 6 matching bases. CDR3 length: 15 amino acids. Trimming took 4 bases from V and 5 from J, leaving 18 bases between them. Germline values: CDR1 LNHDA, CDR2 SQIVND (reference sequence).

CDR3 sequence: CASSRGLAGGRYEQYF. DNA for the CDR3: TGTGCCAGCAGCAGAGGACTAGCGGGGGGGCGTTACGAGCAGTACTTC. This chain joins TRBV11-2 and TRBJ2-7; 15 nucleotides line up with TRBD2. There are 16 residues in the CDR3. V trimming: 5 bases; J trimming: 4 bases; junction bases outside the gene matches: 6. Germline V gene sequence: CDR1 SGHAT, CDR2 FQNNGV.

The chain employs TRBV9 and TRBJ1-6; D unclear. CDR1 and CDR2 (germline): SGDLS, YYNGEE. Trimming took off 7 bases at V and 0 bases at J, with 8 bases between the two ends. CDR3 length: 14 residues. The CDR3 DNA is TGTGCCAGCGCCGGAGTCTCCTATAATTCACCCCTCCACTTT. Translated, it gives CASAGVSYNSPLHF.

The chain uses TRBV9 and TRBJ2-7; perhaps TRBD2 as D (7 bases). The germline gives CDR1 SGDLS, CDR2 YYNGEE. This CDR3 is built from 16 residues. The V end was cut by 4 bases, the J end by 0 bases, with 17 bases between. CDR3 nucleotides: TGTGCCAGCAGCTCCAGTGGGGGGGCCCACTCCTACGAGCAGTACTTC. It yields the protein CASSSSGGAHSYEQYF.

The CDR3 coding sequence is TGTGCCAGCTCACCGAGGGAGTTCGGGGAGCAGTACTTC. Protein sequence: CASSPREFGEQYF. This chain connects TRBV18 to TRBJ2-7, with a possible D match to TRBD2 (5 bases). Trimming removed 3 bases from V and 7 bases from J, with 13 bases in between. CDR1 is KGHSH and CDR2 is LQKENI in the germline V gene. The CDR3 is 13 amino acids.

The rearrangement links TRBV7-3 to TRBJ2-1; 14 bases agree with TRBD2. The germline V gene encodes CDR1 SGHTA and CDR2 FQGTGA. The CDR3 runs 17 residues. With 5 bases clipped from V and 13 bases from J, the junction kept 16 bases outside the gene matches. The CDR3 is CASSLGTSGSGVPEQFF. The CDR3 coding sequence is TGTGCCAGCAGCCTAGGGACTAGCGGGAGTGGTGTGCCAGAACAGTTCTTC.

The rearrangement links TRBV10-2 to TRBJ2-5; 10 bases match TRBD2. Germline V gene data show CDR1 as WSHSY and CDR2 as SAAADI. The CDR3 has 15 amino acids. The J segment lost 3 bases and the V segment lost 5 bases, leaving 6 bases of the junction unmatched. The CDR3 sequence: CASSPGTSAEETQYF. For the CDR3, the DNA is TGCGCCAGCAGTCCCGGGACTAGCGCTGAAGAGACCCAGTACTTC.

The rearrangement joins TRBV7-2 to TRBJ2-7; no reliable D call. V was pared by 1 base and J by 4 bases, with 14 bases between. In germline, CDR1 is SGHTA, CDR2 FQGNSA. This CDR3 contains 15 residues. The DNA of the CDR3 is TGTGCCAGCAGCTTAGTTCCCCCCCCAGAATACGAGCAGTACTTC. It specifies CASSLVPPPEYEQYF.